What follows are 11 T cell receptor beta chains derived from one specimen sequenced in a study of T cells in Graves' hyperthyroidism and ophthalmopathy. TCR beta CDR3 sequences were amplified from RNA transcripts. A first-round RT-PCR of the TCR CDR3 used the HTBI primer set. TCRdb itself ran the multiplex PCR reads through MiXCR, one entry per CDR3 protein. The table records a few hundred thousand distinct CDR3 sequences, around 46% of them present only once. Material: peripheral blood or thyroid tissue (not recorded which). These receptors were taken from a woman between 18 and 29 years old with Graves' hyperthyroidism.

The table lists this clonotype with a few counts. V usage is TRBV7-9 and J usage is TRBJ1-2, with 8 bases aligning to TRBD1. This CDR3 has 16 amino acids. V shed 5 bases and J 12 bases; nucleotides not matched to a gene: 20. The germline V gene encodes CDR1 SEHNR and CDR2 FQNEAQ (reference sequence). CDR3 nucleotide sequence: TGTGCCAGCAGCCTAGGGGGGACAGGATGGTACACTGGAAACACCTTC. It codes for CASSLGGTGWYTGNTF. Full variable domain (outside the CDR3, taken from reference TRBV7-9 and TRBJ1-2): DTGVSQNPRHKITKRGQNVTFRCDPISEHNRLYWYRQTLGQGPEFLTYFQNEAQLEKSRLLSDRFSAERPKGSFSTLEIQRTEQGDSAMYLCASSLGGTGWYTGNTFGSGTRLTVV.

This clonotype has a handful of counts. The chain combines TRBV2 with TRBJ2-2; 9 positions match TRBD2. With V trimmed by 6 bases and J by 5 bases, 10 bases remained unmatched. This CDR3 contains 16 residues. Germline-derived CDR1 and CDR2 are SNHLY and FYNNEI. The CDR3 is CASRDITLAGTGELFF. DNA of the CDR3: TGTGCCAGCAGAGATATAACCCTAGCGGGAACCGGGGAGCTGTTTTTT.

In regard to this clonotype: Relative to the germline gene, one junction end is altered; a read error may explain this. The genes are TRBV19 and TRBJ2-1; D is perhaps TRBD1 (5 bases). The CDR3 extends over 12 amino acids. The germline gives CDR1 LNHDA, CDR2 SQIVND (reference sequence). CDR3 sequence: CASRKGYSEQFF. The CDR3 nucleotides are TGTGCCAGTAGGAAGGGGTACAGTGAGCAGTTCTTC. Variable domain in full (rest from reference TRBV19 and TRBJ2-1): DGGITQSPKYLFRKEGQNVTLSCEQNLNHDAMYWYRQDPGQGLRLIYYSQIVNDFQKGDIAEGYSVSREKKESFPLTVTSAQKNPTAFYLCASRKGYSEQFFGPGTRLTVL.

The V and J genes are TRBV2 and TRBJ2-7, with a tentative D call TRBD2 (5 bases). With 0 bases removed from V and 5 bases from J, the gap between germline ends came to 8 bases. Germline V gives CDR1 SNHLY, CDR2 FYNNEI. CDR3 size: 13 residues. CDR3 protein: CASSEAPGNEQYF. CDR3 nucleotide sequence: TGTGCCAGCAGTGAAGCACCCGGGAACGAGCAGTACTTC. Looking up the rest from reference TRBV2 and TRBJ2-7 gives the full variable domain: EPEVTQTPSHQVTQMGQEVILRCVPISNHLYFYWYRQILGQKVEFLVSFYNNEISEKSEIFDDQFSVERPDGSNFTLKIRSTKLEDSAMYFCASSEAPGNEQYFGPGTRLTVT.

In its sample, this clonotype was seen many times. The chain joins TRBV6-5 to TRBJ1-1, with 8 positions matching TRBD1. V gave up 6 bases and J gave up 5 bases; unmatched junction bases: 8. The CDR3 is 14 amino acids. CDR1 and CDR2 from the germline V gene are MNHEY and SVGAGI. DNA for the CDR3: TGTGCCAGCAGATTGGACAGGGTGAGAACTGAAGCTTTCTTT. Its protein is CASRLDRVRTEAFF.

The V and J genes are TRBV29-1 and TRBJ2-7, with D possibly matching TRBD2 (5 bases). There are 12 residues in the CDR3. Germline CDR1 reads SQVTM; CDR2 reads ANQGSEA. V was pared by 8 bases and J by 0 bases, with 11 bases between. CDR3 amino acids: CSSDYDSYEQYF. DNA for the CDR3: TGCAGCTCCGACTACGACTCCTACGAGCAGTACTTC.

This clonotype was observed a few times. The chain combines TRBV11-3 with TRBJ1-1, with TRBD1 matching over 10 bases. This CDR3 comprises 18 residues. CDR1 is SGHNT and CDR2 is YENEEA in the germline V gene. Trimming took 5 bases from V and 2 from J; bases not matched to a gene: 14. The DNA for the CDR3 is TGTGCCAGCAGCCAGACCCCGGGACAGGGGATTTTTAACACTGAAGCTTTCTTT. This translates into CASSQTPGQGIFNTEAFF.

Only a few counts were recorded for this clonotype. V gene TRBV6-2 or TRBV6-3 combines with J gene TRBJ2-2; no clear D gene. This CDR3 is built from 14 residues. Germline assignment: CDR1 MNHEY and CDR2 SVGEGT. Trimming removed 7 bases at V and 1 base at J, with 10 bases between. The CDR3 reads CASILNQNTGELFF. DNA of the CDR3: TGTGCCAGCATTCTCAACCAGAACACCGGGGAGCTGTTTTTT.

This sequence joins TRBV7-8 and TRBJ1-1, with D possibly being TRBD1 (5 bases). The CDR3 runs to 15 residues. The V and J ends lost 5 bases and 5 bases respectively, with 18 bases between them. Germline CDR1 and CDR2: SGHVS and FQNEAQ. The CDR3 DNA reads TGTGCCAGCAGCCAACCCGGGACGGACGCTACTGAAGCTTTCTTT. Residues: CASSQPGTDATEAFF. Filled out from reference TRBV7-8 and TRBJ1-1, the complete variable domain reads GAGVSQSPRYKVAKRGQDVALRCDPISGHVSLFWYQQALGQGPEFLTYFQNEAQLDKSGLPSDRFFAERPEGSVSTLKIQRTQQEDSAVYLCASSQPGTDATEAFFGQGTRLTVV.

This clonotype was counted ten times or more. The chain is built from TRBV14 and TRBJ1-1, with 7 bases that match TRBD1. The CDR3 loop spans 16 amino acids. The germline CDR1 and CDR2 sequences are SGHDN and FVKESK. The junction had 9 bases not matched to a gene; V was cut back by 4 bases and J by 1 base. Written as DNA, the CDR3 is TGTGCCAGCAGCCCCCGGACAGGTCTACGGAACACTGAAGCTTTCTTT. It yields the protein CASSPRTGLRNTEAFF.

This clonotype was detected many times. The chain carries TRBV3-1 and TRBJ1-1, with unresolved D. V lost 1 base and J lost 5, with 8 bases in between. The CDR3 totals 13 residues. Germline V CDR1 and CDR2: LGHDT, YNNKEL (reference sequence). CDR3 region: CASSQGRWTEAFF. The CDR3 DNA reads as TGTGCCAGCAGCCAAGGAAGATGGACTGAAGCTTTCTTT.